Described below is a single T cell receptor beta chain sequence and its context. As yet, its antigen is unknown. Next came a second PCR, run for 7 to 11 cycles, which used a sample-barcoded 5' primer along with a J-beta primer mix. TCRdb re-analysed the 5' RACE reads in MiXCR, keeping a single row per CDR3 protein. Of about 1.4 million distinct CDR3 sequences in the sample, around 59% are singletons; the top ten hold 6.5% to 8%. These data are taken from a study of blood T cells in healthy people across ages. Study-wide background: Per two T cells, template switching captured roughly one barcoded beta molecule. Points from the study as a whole: A strong correlation was found between TCR beta diversity and the percentage of naive T cells.

The CDR3 has 14 amino acids. Germline V gene data show CDR1 as DFQATT and CDR2 as SNEGSKA (reference sequence). Trimming shortened V by 5 bases and J by 1 base, and 14 bases separated the two germline ends. Input material: blood. This chain connects TRBV20-1 to TRBJ2-5, with D possibly being TRBD1 (6 bases). The TCR originated in a man aged 18 to 30 in good health. The chain's CDR3 is CSAPTGQFQETQYF. The CDR3 DNA reads TGCAGTGCTCCGACCGGACAGTTCCAAGAGACCCAGTACTTC.